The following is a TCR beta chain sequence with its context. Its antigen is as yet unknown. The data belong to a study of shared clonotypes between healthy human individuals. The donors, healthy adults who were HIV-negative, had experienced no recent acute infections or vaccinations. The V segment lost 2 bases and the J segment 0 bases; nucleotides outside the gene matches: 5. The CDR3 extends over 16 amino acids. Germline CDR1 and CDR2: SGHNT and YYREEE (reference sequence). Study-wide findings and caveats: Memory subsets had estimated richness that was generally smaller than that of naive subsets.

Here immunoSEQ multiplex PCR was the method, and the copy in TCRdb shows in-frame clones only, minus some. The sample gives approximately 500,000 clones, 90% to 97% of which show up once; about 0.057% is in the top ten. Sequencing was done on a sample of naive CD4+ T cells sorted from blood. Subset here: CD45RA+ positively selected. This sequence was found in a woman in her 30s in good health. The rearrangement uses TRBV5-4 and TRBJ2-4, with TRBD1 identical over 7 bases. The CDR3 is CASSFRTGLAKNIQYF. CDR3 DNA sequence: TGTGCCAGCAGCTTCCGGACAGGTCTAGCCAAAAACATTCAGTACTTC.